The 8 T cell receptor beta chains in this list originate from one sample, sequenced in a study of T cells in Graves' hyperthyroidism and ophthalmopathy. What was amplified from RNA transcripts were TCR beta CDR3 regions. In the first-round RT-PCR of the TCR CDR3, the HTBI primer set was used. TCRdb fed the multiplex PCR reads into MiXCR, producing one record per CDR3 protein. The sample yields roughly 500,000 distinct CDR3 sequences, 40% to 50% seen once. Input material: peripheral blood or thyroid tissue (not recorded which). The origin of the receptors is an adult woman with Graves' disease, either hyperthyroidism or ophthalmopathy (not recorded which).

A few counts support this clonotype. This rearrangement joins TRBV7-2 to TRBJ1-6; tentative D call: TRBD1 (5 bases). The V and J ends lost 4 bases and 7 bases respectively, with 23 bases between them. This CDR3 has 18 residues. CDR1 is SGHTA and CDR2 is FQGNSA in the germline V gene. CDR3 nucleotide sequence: TGTGCCAGCAGCTACGTACCCGGGACCCCAAGATCCAATTCACCCCTCCACTTT. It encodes CASSYVPGTPRSNSPLHF.

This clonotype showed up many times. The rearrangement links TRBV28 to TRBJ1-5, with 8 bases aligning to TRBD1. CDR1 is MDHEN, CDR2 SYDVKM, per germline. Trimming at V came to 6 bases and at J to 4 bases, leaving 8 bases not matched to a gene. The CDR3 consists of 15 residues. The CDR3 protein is CASRGQGGRNQPQHF. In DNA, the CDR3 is TGTGCCAGCAGAGGACAGGGAGGCCGTAATCAGCCCCAGCATTTT. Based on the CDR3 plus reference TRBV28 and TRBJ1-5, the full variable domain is DVKVTQSSRYLVKRTGEKVFLECVQDMDHENMFWYRQDPGLGLRLIYFSYDVKMKEKGDIPEGYSVSREKKERFSLILESASTNQTSMYLCASRGQGGRNQPQHFGDGTRLSIL.

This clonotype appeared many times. The CDR3, as DNA: TGTGCCAGCAGTGAAGTGGGAAACAGCGTCTATGGCTACACCTTC. It yields the protein CASSEVGNSVYGYTF. The V and J genes are TRBV6-1 and TRBJ1-2, with no clear D. The germline V and J ends were trimmed by 1 base and 4 bases, with 13 bases remaining between them. The CDR3 loop spans 15 amino acids. Germline V gene data show CDR1 as MNHNS and CDR2 as SASEGT.

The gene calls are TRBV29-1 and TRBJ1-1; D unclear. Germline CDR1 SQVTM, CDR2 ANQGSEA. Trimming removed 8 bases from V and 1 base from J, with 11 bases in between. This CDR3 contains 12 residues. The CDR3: CSLDAGNTEAFF. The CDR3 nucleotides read TGCAGCTTGGACGCCGGGAACACTGAAGCTTTCTTT.

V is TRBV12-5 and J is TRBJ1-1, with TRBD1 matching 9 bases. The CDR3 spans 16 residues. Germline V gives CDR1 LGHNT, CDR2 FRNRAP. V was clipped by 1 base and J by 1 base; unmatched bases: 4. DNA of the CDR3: TGTGCTAGTGGTTTGGACAGGGGGCCGGGGAACACTGAAGCTTTCTTT. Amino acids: CASGLDRGPGNTEAFF.

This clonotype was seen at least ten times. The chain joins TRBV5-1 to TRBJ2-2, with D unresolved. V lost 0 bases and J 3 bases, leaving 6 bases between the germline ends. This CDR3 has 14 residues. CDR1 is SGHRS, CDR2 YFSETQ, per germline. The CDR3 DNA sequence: TGCGCCAGCAGCTTGGACTCCCACACCGGGGAGCTGTTTTTT. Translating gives CASSLDSHTGELFF.

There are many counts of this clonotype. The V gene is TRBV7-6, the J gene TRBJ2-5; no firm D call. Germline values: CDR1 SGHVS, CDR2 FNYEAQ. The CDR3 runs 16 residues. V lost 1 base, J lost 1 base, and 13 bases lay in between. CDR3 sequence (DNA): TGTGCCAGCAGCTTAGGCCCGTGGGGAACCCAAGAGACCCAGTACTTC. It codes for CASSLGPWGTQETQYF.

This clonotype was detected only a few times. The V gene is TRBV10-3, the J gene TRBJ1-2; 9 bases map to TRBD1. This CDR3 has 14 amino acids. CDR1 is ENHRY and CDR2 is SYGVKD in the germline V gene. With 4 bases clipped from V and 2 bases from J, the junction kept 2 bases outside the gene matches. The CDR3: CAISGGTGNYGYTF. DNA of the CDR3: TGTGCCATCAGTGGAGGGACAGGGAACTATGGCTACACCTTC.